Presented here are 5 T cell receptor beta chains from one specimen sequenced in a study of T cells in Graves' hyperthyroidism and ophthalmopathy. Amplification yielded TCR beta CDR3 regions, with RNA transcripts as the source. Initially, a first-round RT-PCR of the TCR CDR3 employed the HTBI primer set. TCRdb reprocessed the multiplex PCR reads via MiXCR and lists one record per CDR3 protein. The sample lists about 520,000 distinct CDR3 sequences; less than 25% were seen once. The sequenced sample was blood. These receptors came from a man aged 18 to 35 with Graves' hyperthyroidism.

The sample holds many counts of this clonotype. The rearrangement uses TRBV6-5 and TRBJ2-7; 7 bases line up with TRBD1. J gave up 3 bases and V 10 bases, and 12 bases lay outside the gene matches. This CDR3 spans 14 amino acids. Germline V gives CDR1 MNHEY, CDR2 SVGAGI. The CDR3 spells CATTYGTDFYEQYF. DNA for the CDR3: TGTGCCACCACTTACGGGACAGACTTCTACGAGCAGTACTTC.

This clonotype was found many times. CDR3 nucleotides: TGTGCCAGCAGCCCCCACGTAGGAAACACTGAAGCTTTCTTT. Translated, it gives CASSPHVGNTEAFF. This chain links TRBV9 with TRBJ1-1; D remains unclear. In germline, CDR1 is SGDLS, CDR2 YYNGEE. The ends were cut back, 4 bases at V and 2 bases at J, with 12 bases in the middle. This CDR3 is built from 14 residues. The complete variable domain, with remaining parts taken from reference TRBV9 and TRBJ1-1, reads DSGVTQTPKHLITATGQRVTLRCSPRSGDLSVYWYQQSLDQGLQFLIQYYNGEERAKGNILERFSAQQFPDLHSELNLSSLELGDSALYFCASSPHVGNTEAFFGQGTRLTVV.

V and J are TRBV12-3 or TRBV12-4 and TRBJ1-1, with 9 bases matching TRBD1. V trimming: 3 bases; J trimming: 6 bases; junction bases outside the gene matches: 8. The CDR3 contains 15 residues. The CDR3 nucleotides are TGTGCCAGCAGTTTTAACAGGGGGCGGAAACCTGAAGCTTTCTTT. Its protein is CASSFNRGRKPEAFF.

As concerns this clonotype: The junction and the germline gene differ at one end; a read error may be behind it. The chain uses TRBV6-4 and TRBJ2-7; TRBD2 agrees at 7 bases. CDR1 and CDR2 (germline): MRHNA, SNTAGT. The CDR3 has 14 amino acids. CDR3 sequence reads: CASSPWRESDEQYF. CDR3 sequence (DNA): TGCGCCAGCAGCCCTTGGCGGGAGTCCGACGAGCAGTACTTC.

In regard to this clonotype: A single base separates this from a much larger clone, so it may be a read error. The chain is built from TRBV30 and TRBJ2-7; no clear D. Trimming shortened V by 0 bases and J by 6 bases, and 6 bases separated the two germline ends. Germline V gene data show CDR1 as GTSNPN and CDR2 as SVGIG (reference sequence). This CDR3 is built from 11 residues. The CDR3 DNA is TGTGCCTGGAGTGTACGCTCCGAGCAGTACTTC. Its protein product is CAWSVRSEQYF.